One and the same sample provided the 21 T cell receptor beta chains below, sequenced in a study of T-cell reconstitution after alpha-beta-depleted transplantation in children. Construction of the TCRbeta library involved unique molecular identifiers. TCRdb ran MiXCR on the PCR reads and lists one entry per CDR3 protein. The sample records about 420,000 distinct CDR3 sequences, 15% to 20% being singletons. Sequencing was performed on PBMCs, mostly from graft donor cells, taken 360 days after TCRalphabeta/CD19-depleted stem cell transplant. The receptors shown here come from a boy under two years old who had a stem cell transplant for Wiskott-Aldrich syndrome, so the T cells may come from the graft donor.

This chain connects TRBV28 to TRBJ1-5; no definite D call. The germline gives CDR1 MDHEN, CDR2 SYDVKM. V was shortened by 3 bases and J by 4 bases, with 7 bases between the two germline ends. The CDR3 consists of 13 residues. The chain's CDR3 is CASSFGPNQPQHF. The CDR3 DNA sequence: TGTGCCAGCAGTTTCGGACCTAATCAGCCCCAGCATTTT.

This clonotype has just a few counts. This sequence joins TRBV24-1 and TRBJ2-4; tentative D call: TRBD2 (6 bases). The CDR3 extends over 15 amino acids. The germline CDR1 and CDR2 sequences are KGHDR and SFDVKD. V lost 5 bases and J lost 3, with 13 bases in between. This CDR3 reads CATSAAGRGKNIQYF. CDR3 DNA: TGTGCCACCAGTGCGGCGGGGCGCGGCAAAAACATTCAGTACTTC.

The chain employs TRBV21-1 and TRBJ2-7. TRBV21-1 represents a pseudogene. This CDR3 spans 13 amino acids. The CDR3 region has the DNA TGTGCCAGCAGCGGGGGGTGCCCCTACGAGCAGTACTTC. Translating it yields CASSGGCPYEQYF.

In its sample, this clonotype was seen once. The rearrangement joins TRBV4-3 to TRBJ2-7; TRBD2 matches at 8 bases. Per germline, CDR1 LGHNA and CDR2 YSLEER. The CDR3 length is 15 residues. V was pared by 1 base and J by 7 bases, with 9 bases of the junction left unmatched. The DNA for the CDR3 is TGCGCCAGCAGCCAAGCAGCGGGAGCCCTCCAGGAGCAGTACTTC. The encoded protein is CASSQAAGALQEQYF.

V usage is TRBV11-2 and J usage is TRBJ2-2; 14 bases are shared with TRBD2. This CDR3 is 18 amino acids long. CDR1 and CDR2 (germline): SGHAT, FQNNGV. The V segment lost 0 bases and the J segment 9 bases; nucleotides outside the gene matches: 9. The CDR3 protein is CASSLESWTSGRRRELFF. The CDR3 DNA reads TGTGCCAGCAGCTTAGAAAGTTGGACTAGCGGGAGGAGAAGGGAGCTGTTTTTT.

This clonotype has just a few counts. V usage is TRBV4-1 and J usage is TRBJ1-5, with 7 bases fitting TRBD1. The CDR3 extends over 15 amino acids. Per the germline V gene, CDR1 is MGHRA and CDR2 is YSYEKL. The ends lost 0 bases at V and 5 bases at J; junction bases unmatched: 4. The CDR3 loop reads CASSQERGPYQPQHF. The CDR3 nucleotides read TGCGCCAGCAGCCAAGAGAGGGGGCCGTATCAGCCCCAGCATTTT.

CDR3 in amino acids: CASSYSRTSLKETQYF. The CDR3 DNA is TGTGCCAGCAGTTACTCCCGGACTAGTCTAAAAGAGACCCAGTACTTC. The chain links TRBV6-2 or TRBV6-3 to TRBJ2-5; TRBD2 matches at 7 bases. The CDR3 consists of 16 residues. Germline V lookup: CDR1 MNHEY, CDR2 SVGEGT. The V segment lost 0 bases and the J segment 3 bases; nucleotides outside the gene matches: 7.

This clonotype was counted between two and nine times. This chain joins TRBV7-2 and TRBJ2-3; D is undetermined. Trimming removed 8 bases at V and 4 bases at J, with 10 bases between. The CDR3 length is 12 residues. Germline values: CDR1 SGHTA, CDR2 FQGNSA. CDR3 residues: CASEKRPDTQYF. The CDR3 DNA is TGTGCCAGCGAAAAGCGACCAGATACGCAGTATTTT.

The chain uses TRBV6-1 and TRBJ2-7; D gene unclear. V lost 5 bases and J 2 bases, leaving 13 bases between the germline ends. The CDR3 extends over 14 amino acids. From germline, CDR1 is MNHNS and CDR2 SASEGT. CDR3 DNA: TGTGCCAGCAGTCTCATGTCAGGAGCCTACGAGCAGTACTTC. It is translated as CASSLMSGAYEQYF.

The gene calls are TRBV5-1 and TRBJ2-1; D is perhaps TRBD2 (5 bases). Germline V gene sequence: CDR1 SGHRS, CDR2 YFSETQ. The V end lost 0 bases, the J end lost 0 bases, and 10 bases lay between the germline ends. The CDR3 loop spans 16 amino acids. DNA for the CDR3: TGCGCCAGCAGCTTGGACGGGGTCTCCTCCTACAATGAGCAGTTCTTC. Translation: CASSLDGVSSYNEQFF.

The chain uses TRBV4-1 and TRBJ2-7, with D possibly TRBD1 on 6 matching bases. Looked up from germline, CDR1 is MGHRA and CDR2 is YSYEKL. This CDR3 comprises 16 residues. V shed 1 base and J shed 2 bases, with 15 bases lying between them. The CDR3 is CASSQGAAGVTYEQYF. The CDR3 DNA sequence: TGCGCCAGCAGCCAAGGAGCGGCAGGGGTGACCTACGAGCAGTACTTC.

This clonotype appeared a few times. This chain links TRBV7-8 with TRBJ2-3; TRBD2 might be the D (5 bases). CDR1 and CDR2 (germline): SGHVS, FQNEAQ. The CDR3 length is 17 residues. Trimming stripped 1 base from V and 0 bases from J, with 14 bases between. DNA of the CDR3: TGTGCCAGCAGCTTAGGGTGGCTCGGGATTAGCACAGATACGCAGTATTTT. It encodes CASSLGWLGISTDTQYF.

This clonotype was seen only a few times. The chain couples TRBV11-1 to TRBJ2-3, with D tentatively TRBD1 (7 bases). Deletions cut 5 bases from V and 4 bases from J, with 25 bases between. Germline V gives CDR1 SGHAT, CDR2 FQDESV (reference sequence). The CDR3 spans 18 residues. The CDR3 nucleotides read TGTGCCAGCAGCCGGACAGGCGGGGCCCTCTGGTATTCAGATACGCAGTATTTT. Protein: CASSRTGGALWYSDTQYF. Drawing the rest from reference TRBV11-1 and TRBJ2-3, the complete variable domain is EAEVAQSPRYKITEKSQAVAFWCDPISGHATLYWYRQILGQGPELLVQFQDESVVDDSQLPKDRFSAERLKGVDSTLKIQPAELGDSAMYLCASSRTGGALWYSDTQYFGPGTRLTVL.

In this sample, this clonotype turned up a few times. The chain is built from TRBV20-1 and TRBJ2-2; D remains unclear. V lost 1 base and J lost 1, with 7 bases in between. Germline V gene lookup returns CDR1 DFQATT and CDR2 SNEGSKA (reference sequence). The CDR3 has 14 residues. The DNA for the CDR3 is TGCAGTGCTAGAGCGGAGTTGAACACCGGGGAGCTGTTTTTT. Amino acids: CSARAELNTGELFF.

This clonotype was seen a handful of times. This rearrangement joins TRBV20-1 to TRBJ2-1; 9 bases are shared with TRBD2. CDR3 length: 16 amino acids. Trimming cost V 6 bases and J 0 bases; bases outside gene matches: 9. The V gene's germline CDR1 is DFQATT and CDR2 SNEGSKA (reference sequence). CDR3 nucleotide sequence: TGCAGTGCCCATAGCGTTAGCGGGAGCTCCTACAATGAGCAGTTCTTC. The encoded protein is CSAHSVSGSSYNEQFF.

The chain carries TRBV29-1 and TRBJ2-7; D not certain. Germline assignment: CDR1 SQVTM and CDR2 ANQGSEA. V was pared by 1 base and J by 1 base, with 5 bases between. The CDR3 runs 12 residues. CDR3 region: CSVEGRSYEQYF. CDR3 nucleotide sequence: TGCAGCGTTGAAGGCAGGTCCTACGAGCAGTACTTC.

The chain has TRBV20-1 and TRBJ1-1; possible D gene TRBD1, 5 bases. The CDR3 extends over 15 amino acids. Germline V CDR1 and CDR2: DFQATT, SNEGSKA (reference sequence). V shed 3 bases and J shed 1 base, with 15 bases lying between them. CDR3 region: CSARRDLGGNTEAFF. The CDR3 DNA sequence: TGCAGTGCTAGGCGGGACCTTGGGGGGAACACTGAAGCTTTCTTT.

Only a few counts were recorded for this clonotype. This rearrangement joins TRBV12-3 or TRBV12-4 to TRBJ2-5, with D possibly being TRBD1 or TRBD2 (7 bases each). V was clipped by 5 bases and J by 3 bases, with 19 bases between them. The CDR3 totals 16 residues. In DNA, the CDR3 is TGTGCCAGCAGTCTGACAGGGAGGGGGTTCAAAGAGACCCAGTACTTC. Residues: CASSLTGRGFKETQYF.

This clonotype came up a few times. The chain combines TRBV5-1 with TRBJ2-1; 7 nucleotides align to TRBD1. V trimming: 3 bases; J trimming: 6 bases; junction bases outside the gene matches: 6. Germline V gene lookup returns CDR1 SGHRS and CDR2 YFSETQ. There are 14 residues in the CDR3. The CDR3 DNA reads as TGCGCCAGCAGCTGGACGGGACAGATCAATGAGCAGTTCTTC. This codes for CASSWTGQINEQFF.

The gene calls are TRBV7-2 and TRBJ2-1; D unresolved. CDR1 SGHTA and CDR2 FQGNSA come from the germline V gene. CDR3 length: 14 amino acids. Trimming removed 1 base from V and 2 bases from J, with 6 bases in between. CDR3 DNA sequence: TGTGCCAGCAGCTTAGGGGTGACCTACAATGAGCAGTTCTTC. Translating it yields CASSLGVTYNEQFF.

This clonotype was observed a handful of times. The chain uses TRBV11-2 and TRBJ2-1; D remains unclear. The germline gives CDR1 SGHAT, CDR2 FQNNGV. V dropped 2 bases and J dropped 4 bases, with 24 bases sitting between them. The CDR3 is 19 amino acids. CDR3 protein: CASSLRVRSVIGAYNEQFF. The CDR3 region has the DNA TGTGCCAGCAGCTTAAGGGTTCGTTCCGTCATCGGCGCTTACAATGAGCAGTTCTTC.